A single sample gave rise to the 8 T cell receptor beta chains below, sequenced in a study of blood T cell repertoires in COVID-19. The protocol was immunoSEQ multiplex PCR, while the TCRdb copy is restricted to in-frame clones and leaves out a portion. The data hold roughly 95,000 clones, with roughly four fifths observed a single time. Sequences were obtained from peripheral blood. The source of these receptors is a man aged 50 to 60 with active or convalescent COVID-19.

The chain uses TRBV6-5 and TRBJ2-1; D ambiguous. CDR3 length equals 14 residues. The germline gives CDR1 MNHEY, CDR2 SVGAGI. Trimming removed 5 bases at V and 6 bases at J, with 14 bases between. In nucleotides, the CDR3 is TGTGCCAGCAGTCCCCGACCGAGGCGCAATGAGCAGTTCTTC. Encoded protein: CASSPRPRRNEQFF.

This clone was picked up a small number of times. The V call is TRBV2, the J call TRBJ2-7; 9 nucleotides match TRBD1. This CDR3 contains 13 residues. Trimming removed 6 bases from V and 1 base from J; junction bases left unmatched: 1. Germline values: CDR1 SNHLY, CDR2 FYNNEI. The CDR3 nucleotides are TGTGCCAGCAGGACAGGGGGGTCCTACGAGCAGTACTTC. It codes for CASRTGGSYEQYF. The entire variable domain, with the rest obtained from reference TRBV2 and TRBJ2-7, is as follows: EPEVTQTPSHQVTQMGQEVILRCVPISNHLYFYWYRQILGQKVEFLVSFYNNEISEKSEIFDDQFSVERPDGSNFTLKIRSTKLEDSAMYFCASRTGGSYEQYFGPGTRLTVT.

In its sample, this clone was seen a few times. The chain links TRBV7-2 to TRBJ1-5, with 7 bases identical to TRBD1. The V and J ends lost 0 bases and 0 bases, in that order; junction bases with no gene match: 2. The CDR3 loop spans 16 amino acids. CDR1 is SGHTA and CDR2 is FQGNSA in the germline V gene. The CDR3 region has the DNA TGTGCCAGCAGCTTAGCAGGGGGCTATAGCAATCAGCCCCAGCATTTT. Translation gives CASSLAGGYSNQPQHF.

The V call is TRBV19, the J call TRBJ2-1, with TRBD1 identical over 8 bases. The length of the CDR3 is 14 residues. The V gene's germline CDR1 is LNHDA and CDR2 SQIVND (reference sequence). Unmatched junction bases numbered 6, after V lost 5 bases and J lost 6 bases. DNA of the CDR3: TGTGCCAGTAGTTCTCGGACAGGGTCCAATGAGCAGTTCTTC. It encodes CASSSRTGSNEQFF.

The chain couples TRBV7-9 to TRBJ2-7; possible D gene TRBD1, 5 bases. V lost 5 bases and J 3 bases, leaving 8 bases between the germline ends. The germline V gene has CDR1 SEHNR and CDR2 FQNEAQ (reference sequence). The CDR3 totals 12 residues. CDR3 region: CASSIQGYEQYV. CDR3 DNA sequence: TGTGCCAGCAGCATCCAGGGCTACGAGCAGTACGTC.

The chain couples TRBV7-9 to TRBJ2-7, with 10 bases that match TRBD1. The CDR3 loop spans 15 amino acids. The V gene end was trimmed by 1 base and the J gene end by 0 bases; junction bases not matched to a gene: 0. Germline CDR1 SEHNR, CDR2 FQNEAQ (reference sequence). The CDR3 is CASSLGTGGSYEQYF. The CDR3 region has the DNA TGTGCCAGCAGCTTAGGGACAGGGGGCTCCTACGAGCAGTACTTC.

The chain is built from TRBV28 and TRBJ2-5; TRBD2 matches at 8 bases. Germline CDR1 MDHEN, CDR2 SYDVKM. The CDR3 is made up of 16 amino acids. Germline trimming cut 5 bases from V and 2 bases from J; bases unmatched to any gene: 10. CDR3 nucleotide sequence: TGTGCCAGCAGTCGCCCCTACGCGGGGGGTCAAGAGACCCAGTACTTC. It codes for CASSRPYAGGQETQYF.

V and J are TRBV29-1 and TRBJ2-5; TRBD1 matches at 12 bases. CDR1 and CDR2 (germline): SQVTM, ANQGSEA. The CDR3 covers 13 residues. The junction had 4 bases not matched to a gene; V was cut back by 6 bases and J by 5 bases. The CDR3 spells CSVGTGGGETQYF. CDR3 coding DNA: TGCAGCGTCGGGACAGGGGGCGGGGAGACCCAGTACTTC. Complete variable domain (other parts from reference TRBV29-1 and TRBJ2-5): SAVISQKPSRDICQRGTSLTIQCQVDSQVTMMFWYRQQPGQSLTLIATANQGSEATYESGFVIDKFPISRPNLTFSTLTVSNMSPEDSSIYLCSVGTGGGETQYFGPGTRLLVL.